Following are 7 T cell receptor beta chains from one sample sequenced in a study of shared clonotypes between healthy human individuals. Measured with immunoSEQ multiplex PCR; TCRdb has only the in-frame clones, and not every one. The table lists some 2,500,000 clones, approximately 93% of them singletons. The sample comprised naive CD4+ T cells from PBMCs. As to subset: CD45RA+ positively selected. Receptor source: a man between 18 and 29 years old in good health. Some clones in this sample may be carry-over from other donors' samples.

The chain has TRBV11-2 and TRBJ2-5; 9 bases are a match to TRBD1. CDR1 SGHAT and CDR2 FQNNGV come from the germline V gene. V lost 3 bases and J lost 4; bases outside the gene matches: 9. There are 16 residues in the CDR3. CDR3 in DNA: TGTGCCAGCAGCTTCCGGGACAGGGCCCAGGGAGAGACCCAGTACTTC. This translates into CASSFRDRAQGETQYF.

The CDR3 DNA sequence: TGTGCCAGCAGCTTAACCCCACCACAGGACAACTATGGCTACACCTTC. The encoded protein is CASSLTPPQDNYGYTF. The chain links TRBV7-9 to TRBJ1-2; weak D call: TRBD1 (5 bases). Germline CDR1 is SEHNR and CDR2 is FQNEAQ (reference sequence). The CDR3 is 16 residues long. The V and J ends lost 2 bases and 2 bases respectively, with 15 bases between them.

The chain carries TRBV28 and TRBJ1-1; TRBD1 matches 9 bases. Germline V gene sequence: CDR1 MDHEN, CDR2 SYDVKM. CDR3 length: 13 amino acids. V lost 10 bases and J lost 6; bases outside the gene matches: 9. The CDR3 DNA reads TGTGCCACCTGGGACAGGGACTCTTCTGAAGCTTTCTTT. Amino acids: CATWDRDSSEAFF. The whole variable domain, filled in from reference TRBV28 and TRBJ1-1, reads DVKVTQSSRYLVKRTGEKVFLECVQDMDHENMFWYRQDPGLGLRLIYFSYDVKMKEKGDIPEGYSVSREKKERFSLILESASTNQTSMYLCATWDRDSSEAFFGQGTRLTVV.

CDR3 in amino acids: CATSRDGTYNYGYTF. Here the CDR3 DNA reads TGTGCCACCAGCAGAGACGGGACGTATAACTATGGCTACACCTTC. This chain links TRBV15 with TRBJ1-2; possible D gene TRBD1, 5 bases. Trimming left V 0 bases short and J 1 base short, with 9 bases between. The germline CDR1 and CDR2 sequences are LNHNV and YYDKDF (reference sequence). The CDR3 extends over 15 amino acids.

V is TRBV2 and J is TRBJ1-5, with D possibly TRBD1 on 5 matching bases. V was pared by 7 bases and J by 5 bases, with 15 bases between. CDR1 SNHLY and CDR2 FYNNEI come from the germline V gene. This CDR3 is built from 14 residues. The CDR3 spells CASTRDGVYQPQHF. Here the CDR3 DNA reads TGTGCCAGCACACGGGACGGGGTGTATCAGCCCCAGCATTTT.

The CDR3 here is CASGARGAREHEQFF. CDR3 coding DNA: TGTGCCAGCGGCGCCCGCGGAGCGAGGGAACATGAGCAGTTCTTC. This chain links TRBV2 with TRBJ2-1; perhaps TRBD2 as D (5 bases). CDR1 is SNHLY and CDR2 is FYNNEI in the germline V gene. V was pared by 8 bases and J by 8 bases, with 22 bases between. CDR3 length equals 15 residues.

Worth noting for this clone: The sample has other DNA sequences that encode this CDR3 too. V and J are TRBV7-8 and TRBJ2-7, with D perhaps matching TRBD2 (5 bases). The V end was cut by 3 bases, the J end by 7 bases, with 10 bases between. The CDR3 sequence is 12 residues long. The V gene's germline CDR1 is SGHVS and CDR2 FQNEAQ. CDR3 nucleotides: TGTGCCAGCAGCTTGGGTCCGGGGGAGCAGTACTTC. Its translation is CASSLGPGEQYF.